Below, 25 T cell receptor beta chains from the same sample are listed, as sequenced in a study of T cell responses to AZD1222 COVID-19 vaccine. Method: immunoSEQ multiplex PCR; TCRdb's copy keeps in-frame clones and lacks some. Counted here are fewer than 110,000 clones, about nine tenths occurring once; the ten biggest clones make up about 4.8%. Sequenced material: peripheral blood, taken on day 0 of AZD1222 vaccination. These receptors all come from an adult in good health.

The gene calls are TRBV7-6 and TRBJ1-1; no reliable D call. The CDR3 runs to 15 residues. The V gene's germline CDR1 is SGHVS and CDR2 FNYEAQ. The V end lost 4 bases, the J end lost 1 base, and 13 bases lay between the germline ends. The CDR3 spells CASSSLPRANTEAFF. The CDR3 DNA reads TGTGCCAGCAGCTCCCTCCCGAGGGCGAACACTGAAGCTTTCTTT.

This clone was seen once. This chain links TRBV18 with TRBJ1-6; D is unresolved. Trimming removed 3 bases at V and 0 bases at J, with 3 bases between. In germline, CDR1 is KGHSH, CDR2 LQKENI. The CDR3 spans 14 residues. The CDR3 region has the DNA TGTGCCAGCTCACCCCCCTCCTATAATTCACCCCTCCACTTT. It specifies CASSPPSYNSPLHF.

V is TRBV6-5 and J is TRBJ2-7; D might be TRBD2 (6 bases). The V and J ends lost 2 bases and 3 bases respectively, with 14 bases between them. CDR3 length: 15 amino acids. The V gene's germline CDR1 is MNHEY and CDR2 SVGAGI. CDR3 in DNA: TGTGCCAGCAGTTACGGGACGGGACTTATCTACGAGCAGTACTTC. It is translated as CASSYGTGLIYEQYF.

The V and J genes are TRBV5-5 and TRBJ2-7; TRBD1 matches at 7 bases. Germline CDR1 reads SGHKS; CDR2 reads YYEKEE (reference sequence). The CDR3 has 15 residues. V lost 0 bases, J lost 2 bases, and 5 bases stayed unmatched. This chain's CDR3 is CASSLAPDRTYEQYF. In nucleotides, the CDR3 is TGTGCCAGCAGCTTGGCCCCGGACAGGACCTACGAGCAGTACTTC.

This sequence joins TRBV19 and TRBJ2-1; D call uncertain. CDR1 and CDR2 from the germline V gene are LNHDA and SQIVND (reference sequence). The CDR3 has 15 residues. Trimming removed 4 bases from V and 0 bases from J, with 10 bases in between. The CDR3 region is CASSTSTYSYNEQFF. CDR3 DNA sequence: TGTGCCAGTAGTACCTCCACGTACTCCTACAATGAGCAGTTCTTC.

The chain recombines TRBV27 with TRBJ2-3, with D possibly being TRBD1 (6 bases). Trimming removed 2 bases at V and 4 bases at J, with 10 bases between. This CDR3 region has 14 residues. Germline lookup yields CDR1 MNHEY and CDR2 SMNVEV (reference sequence). CDR3 sequence: CASSLGGGPDTQYF. In DNA form, the CDR3 reads TGTGCCAGCAGTTTAGGTGGGGGCCCAGATACGCAGTATTTT.

The rearrangement joins TRBV7-9 to TRBJ1-6; 8 nucleotides align to TRBD1. The CDR3 totals 15 residues. The germline V gene encodes CDR1 SEHNR and CDR2 FQNEAQ (reference sequence). Trimming cost V 5 bases and J 9 bases; bases outside gene matches: 9. The chain's CDR3 is CASSLQGAAGSPLHF. Here the CDR3 DNA reads TGTGCCAGCAGCCTTCAGGGGGCAGCCGGTTCACCCCTCCACTTT.

This chain links TRBV27 with TRBJ1-4; no clear D. The CDR3 runs 12 residues. With 6 bases removed from V and 3 bases from J, the gap between germline ends came to 5 bases. Germline CDR1 MNHEY, CDR2 SMNVEV (reference sequence). The CDR3, as DNA: TGTGCCAGCAGAAGATCTAATGAAAAACTGTTTTTT. It specifies CASRRSNEKLFF.

The rearrangement links TRBV5-4 to TRBJ2-1; D is unresolved. V lost 3 bases and J lost 7, with 8 bases in between. CDR1 and CDR2 from the germline V gene are SGHNT and YYREEE (reference sequence). The CDR3 totals 12 residues. The CDR3 region is CASSSTRNEQFF. DNA for the CDR3: TGTGCCAGCAGCTCCACCCGGAATGAGCAGTTCTTC.

The gene calls are TRBV6-5 and TRBJ1-2; D is ambiguous. The CDR3 is 15 residues long. Germline lookup yields CDR1 MNHEY and CDR2 SVGAGI. V was pared by 0 bases and J by 6 bases, with 14 bases between. The CDR3 DNA follows: TGTGCCAGCAGTTACTCTCGGCTTTCGGCGGATGGCTACACCTTC. Protein product: CASSYSRLSADGYTF.

This clone rates as medium-sized. This chain's CDR3 is CASQGSSYEQYF. The DNA of the CDR3 is TGTGCTAGCCAAGGCAGCTCCTACGAGCAGTACTTC. The chain combines TRBV12-5 with TRBJ2-7; D gene unclear. V shed 9 bases and J shed 0 bases, with 9 bases lying between them. Germline CDR1 and CDR2: LGHNT and FRNRAP. The CDR3 loop spans 12 amino acids.

Only one count was recorded for this clone. The chain uses TRBV30 and TRBJ1-2, with 8 bases aligning to TRBD1. The CDR3 contains 14 residues. Germline CDR1 is GTSNPN and CDR2 is SVGIG (reference sequence). Losses at the gene ends were 5 bases for V and 8 bases for J; bases not matched to a gene: 13. This CDR3 is CAWASDRGTLGYTF. CDR3 in DNA: TGTGCCTGGGCCTCTGACAGGGGAACTCTGGGCTACACCTTC.

V usage is TRBV3-1 (or the pseudogene TRBV3-2) and J usage is TRBJ1-2; D gene uncertain. The CDR3 runs 15 residues. Germline-derived CDR1 and CDR2 are LGHDT and YNNKEL (reference sequence). V lost 1 base and J 4 bases, leaving 13 bases between the germline ends. The CDR3 spells CASSQGTAQSYGYTF. The CDR3, as DNA: TGTGCCAGCAGCCAAGGAACAGCCCAATCCTATGGCTACACCTTC.

V is TRBV25-1 and J is TRBJ1-2; perhaps TRBD1 as D (6 bases). V was shortened by 6 bases and J by 4 bases, with 9 bases between the two germline ends. The germline CDR1 and CDR2 sequences are MGHDK and SYGVNS. There are 12 residues in the CDR3. The CDR3 sequence: CASSGTFYGYTF. The CDR3 DNA follows: TGTGCCAGCAGCGGGACATTCTATGGCTACACCTTC.

As DNA, the CDR3 is TGTGCCAGCAGCCACACGACAGGGGGCGACGAGCAGTACTTC. It specifies CASSHTTGGDEQYF. The chain links TRBV3-1 (or the pseudogene TRBV3-2) to TRBJ2-7, with TRBD1 matching over 10 bases. The junction had 4 bases not matched to a gene; V was cut back by 3 bases and J by 5 bases. This CDR3 is 14 amino acids long. The V gene's germline CDR1 is LGHDT and CDR2 YNNKEL (reference sequence).

The chain has TRBV7-3 and TRBJ2-1; TRBD2 agrees at 10 bases. The CDR3 loop spans 14 amino acids. J was trimmed by 6 bases and V by 5 bases; bases with no gene match: 4. Germline loops: CDR1 SGHTA, CDR2 FQGTGA. In DNA form, the CDR3 reads TGTGCCAGCAGCCGGGGACTAGCGTTCAATGAGCAGTTCTTC. It specifies CASSRGLAFNEQFF. Variable domain in full (rest from reference TRBV7-3 and TRBJ2-1): GAGVSQTPSNKVTEKGKYVELRCDPISGHTALYWYRQSLGQGPEFLIYFQGTGAADDSGLPNDRFFAVRPEGSVSTLKIQRTERGDSAVYLCASSRGLAFNEQFFGPGTRLTVL.

The chain links TRBV7-3 to TRBJ2-1; 7 bases agree with TRBD2. The germline CDR1 and CDR2 sequences are SGHTA and FQGTGA. The CDR3 has 15 amino acids. V gave up 2 bases and J gave up 5 bases; unmatched junction bases: 6. This CDR3 is CASSLGRGSHNEQFF. The CDR3, as DNA: TGTGCCAGCAGCTTAGGGCGGGGGTCACACAATGAGCAGTTCTTC.

The J gene is TRBJ1-6, the V gene TRBV6-1, with unresolved D. Germline loops: CDR1 MNHNS, CDR2 SASEGT. The ends were cut back, 7 bases at V and 7 bases at J, with 14 bases in the middle. The CDR3 length is 14 residues. Written as DNA, the CDR3 is TGTGCCAGCAACTCGGGATTCTTGAATTCACCCCTCCACTTT. This sequence encodes CASNSGFLNSPLHF.

This sequence joins TRBV15 and TRBJ1-3, with 7 nucleotides matching TRBD1. The CDR3 contains 16 residues. J was trimmed by 2 bases and V by 2 bases; bases with no gene match: 6. CDR1 is LNHNV and CDR2 is YYDKDF in the germline V gene (reference sequence). The CDR3 DNA reads TGTGCCACCAGCAGATCTACAGGGGTAACTGGAAACACCATATATTTT. Its protein product is CATSRSTGVTGNTIYF.

The J gene is TRBJ1-1, the V gene TRBV7-9, with a tentative D call TRBD1 (6 bases). CDR3 length: 14 amino acids. The germline V gene has CDR1 SEHNR and CDR2 FQNEAQ (reference sequence). Trimming stripped 4 bases from V and 0 bases from J, with 9 bases between. CDR3 loop: CASSSRGVNTEAFF. As DNA, the CDR3 is TGTGCCAGCAGCTCCAGGGGAGTGAACACTGAAGCTTTCTTT.

This chain links TRBV28 with TRBJ1-2; D unclear. The germline gives CDR1 MDHEN, CDR2 SYDVKM. This CDR3 is built from 14 residues. The V and J ends lost 5 bases and 2 bases respectively, with 12 bases between them. This CDR3 reads CASSPPPPNYGYTF. The CDR3 nucleotides read TGTGCCAGCAGTCCGCCCCCTCCAAACTATGGCTACACCTTC.

This chain joins TRBV27 and TRBJ1-4; TRBD1 might be the D (6 bases). This CDR3 contains 16 residues. V was clipped by 6 bases and J by 6 bases, with 20 bases between them. The germline CDR1 and CDR2 sequences are MNHEY and SMNVEV (reference sequence). Here the CDR3 reads CASRSIPRAGDEKLFF. The CDR3 bases are TGTGCCAGCAGGTCTATTCCTCGGGCAGGGGATGAAAAACTGTTTTTT. Looking up the rest from reference TRBV27 and TRBJ1-4 gives the full variable domain: EAQVTQNPRYLITVTGKKLTVTCSQNMNHEYMSWYRQDPGLGLRQIYYSMNVEVTDKGDVPEGYKVSRKEKRNFPLILESPSPNQTSLYFCASRSIPRAGDEKLFFGSGTQLSVL.

This rearrangement joins TRBV18 to TRBJ1-1, with D possibly matching TRBD1 (5 bases). Trimming took off 4 bases at V and 2 bases at J, with 17 bases between the two ends. CDR3 length: 16 amino acids. Germline values: CDR1 KGHSH, CDR2 LQKENI. Here the CDR3 DNA reads TGTGCCAGCTCACTTATACCCACAGGCCCCAACACTGAAGCTTTCTTT. Translating gives CASSLIPTGPNTEAFF. The full variable domain, its missing parts supplied by reference TRBV18 and TRBJ1-1, is NAGVMQNPRHLVRRRGQEARLRCSPMKGHSHVYWYRQLPEEGLKFMVYLQKENIIDESGMPKERFSAEFPKEGPSILRIQQVVRGDSAAYFCASSLIPTGPNTEAFFGQGTRLTVV.

The chain uses TRBV7-2 and TRBJ1-1; no clear D gene. Germline V CDR1 and CDR2: SGHTA, FQGNSA. This CDR3 comprises 13 residues. V lost 5 bases, J lost 1 base, and 8 bases lay in between. The CDR3 region has the DNA TGTGCCAGCAGCGTCCGGGAGAACACTGAAGCTTTCTTT. Translating gives CASSVRENTEAFF.

The CDR3 DNA follows: TGCGCCAGCAGCTTTAGTTCAGGGGAAGAGACCCAGTACTTC. It is translated as CASSFSSGEETQYF. This chain links TRBV5-1 with TRBJ2-5; weak D call: TRBD1 (6 bases). Germline CDR1 is SGHRS and CDR2 is YFSETQ. V was trimmed by 2 bases and J by 3 bases, leaving 11 bases between them. The CDR3 is made up of 14 amino acids.